This TCR beta chain derives from a study of T cell responses to AZD1222 COVID-19 vaccine. Using immunoSEQ multiplex PCR, the repertoire was profiled, and TCRdb retains in-frame clones only, with some absent. Of roughly 160,000 clones listed, around 92% were seen once; the top ten hold about 1%. Germline assignment: CDR1 LGHNT and CDR2 FRNRAP. The CDR3 spans 15 residues. The V end lost 3 bases, the J end lost 8 bases, and 17 bases lay between the germline ends. This sequence was found in an adult in good health. Sequenced here: peripheral blood, sampled on day 0 of AZD1222 vaccination. The chain employs TRBV12-5 and TRBJ2-1, with TRBD2 as a possible D gene (7 bases). Written as DNA, the CDR3 is TGTGCTAGTGGTTTCATGGCGGGGGCACCGGATGAGCAGTTCTTC. The encoded protein is CASGFMAGAPDEQFF.